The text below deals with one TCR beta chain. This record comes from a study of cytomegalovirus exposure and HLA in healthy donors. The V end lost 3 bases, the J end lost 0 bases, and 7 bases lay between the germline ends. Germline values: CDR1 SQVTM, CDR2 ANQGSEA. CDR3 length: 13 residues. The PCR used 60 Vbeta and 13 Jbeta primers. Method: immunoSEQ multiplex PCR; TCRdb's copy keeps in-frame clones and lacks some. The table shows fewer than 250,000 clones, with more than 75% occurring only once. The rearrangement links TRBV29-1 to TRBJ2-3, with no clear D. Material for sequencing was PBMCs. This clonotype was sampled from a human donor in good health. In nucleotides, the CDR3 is TGCAGCGTTGATAGTGGTAGCACAGATACGCAGTATTTT. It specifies CSVDSGSTDTQYF.